The following is a TCR beta chain sequence with its context. The antigen remains undetermined. The data are from a study of cytomegalovirus exposure and HLA in healthy donors. The study ran its PCR with 60 Vbeta and 13 Jbeta primers. The data were produced by immunoSEQ multiplex PCR, yet TCRdb's version contains in-frame clones alone and is incomplete. Among fewer than 200,000 clones listed, about 90% were seen once. Unmatched junction bases numbered 13, after V lost 5 bases and J lost 9 bases. This CDR3 region has 16 residues. CDR1 and CDR2 from the germline V gene are MNHEY and SMNVEV (reference sequence). General study points: The availability of immune exposure information extended only to CMV serostatus. The productive fraction for most TCR beta V segments was about 90% or about 30% in an earlier analysis.

The receptor was derived from a girl less than two years old in good health and CMV-seronegative. V gene TRBV27 combines with J gene TRBJ2-2; 9 positions match TRBD2. Sample: PBMCs. The CDR3 is CASSLTGTSPWRELFF. The CDR3 DNA reads TGTGCCAGCAGTCTCACCGGGACTAGCCCCTGGCGGGAGCTGTTTTTT.